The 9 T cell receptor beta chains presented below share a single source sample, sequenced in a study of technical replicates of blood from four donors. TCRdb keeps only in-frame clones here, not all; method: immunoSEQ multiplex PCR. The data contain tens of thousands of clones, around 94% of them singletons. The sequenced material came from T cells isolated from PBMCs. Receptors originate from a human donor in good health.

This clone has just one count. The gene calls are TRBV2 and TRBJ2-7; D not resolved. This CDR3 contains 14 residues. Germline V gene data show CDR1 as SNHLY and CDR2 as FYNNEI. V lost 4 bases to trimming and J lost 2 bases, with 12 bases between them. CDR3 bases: TGTGCCAGCAGTGTATCTGTCAGAACCTACGAGCAGTACTTC. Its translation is CASSVSVRTYEQYF.

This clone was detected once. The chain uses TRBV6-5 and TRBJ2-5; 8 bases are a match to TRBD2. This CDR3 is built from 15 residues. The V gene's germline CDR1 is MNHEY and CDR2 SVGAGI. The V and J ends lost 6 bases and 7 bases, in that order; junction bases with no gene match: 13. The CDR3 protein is CASRYSGTDTRTQYF. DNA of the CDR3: TGTGCCAGCAGGTATAGCGGGACGGACACACGGACCCAGTACTTC.

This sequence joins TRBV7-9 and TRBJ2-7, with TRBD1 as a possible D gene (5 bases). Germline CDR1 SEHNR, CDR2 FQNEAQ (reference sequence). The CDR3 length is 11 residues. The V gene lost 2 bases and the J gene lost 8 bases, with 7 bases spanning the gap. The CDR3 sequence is CASSLQGKQYF. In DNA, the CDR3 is TGTGCCAGCAGCTTACAGGGAAAGCAGTACTTC. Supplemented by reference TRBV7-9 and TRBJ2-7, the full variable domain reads DTGVSQNPRHKITKRGQNVTFRCDPISEHNRLYWYRQTLGQGPEFLTYFQNEAQLEKSRLLSDRFSAERPKGSFSTLEIQRTEQGDSAMYLCASSLQGKQYFGPGTRLTVT.

The CDR3 DNA follows: TGTGCCAGCAGCTTAGTTCAAGGACAGGGTAATGAAAAACTGTTTTTT. Its translation: CASSLVQGQGNEKLFF. The chain is built from TRBV7-9 and TRBJ1-4; TRBD1 aligns across 8 bases. The trim removed 1 base at V and 4 bases at J, leaving 5 bases unmatched. The V gene's germline CDR1 is SEHNR and CDR2 FQNEAQ (reference sequence). This CDR3 comprises 16 residues.

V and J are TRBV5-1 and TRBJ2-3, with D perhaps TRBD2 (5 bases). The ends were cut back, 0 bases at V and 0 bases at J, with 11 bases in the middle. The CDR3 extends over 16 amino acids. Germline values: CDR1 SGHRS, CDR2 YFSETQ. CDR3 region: CASSLGIGGSTDTQYF. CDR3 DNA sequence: TGCGCCAGCAGCTTGGGGATCGGCGGGAGCACAGATACGCAGTATTTT.

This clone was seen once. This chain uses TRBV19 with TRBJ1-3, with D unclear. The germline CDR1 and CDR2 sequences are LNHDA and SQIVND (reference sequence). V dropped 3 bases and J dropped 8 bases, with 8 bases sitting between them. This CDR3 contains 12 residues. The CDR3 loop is CASSIRHDTIYF. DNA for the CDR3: TGTGCCAGTAGTATTCGACATGACACCATATATTTT. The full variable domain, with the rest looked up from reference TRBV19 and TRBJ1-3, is DGGITQSPKYLFRKEGQNVTLSCEQNLNHDAMYWYRQDPGQGLRLIYYSQIVNDFQKGDIAEGYSVSREKKESFPLTVTSAQKNPTAFYLCASSIRHDTIYFGEGSWLTVV.

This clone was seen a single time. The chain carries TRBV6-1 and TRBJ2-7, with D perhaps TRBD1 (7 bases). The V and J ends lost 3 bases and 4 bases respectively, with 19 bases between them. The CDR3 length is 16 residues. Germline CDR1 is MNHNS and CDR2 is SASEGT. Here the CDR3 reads CASSEPAEGARYEQYF. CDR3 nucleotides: TGTGCCAGCAGTGAGCCGGCGGAGGGGGCGCGGTACGAGCAGTACTTC.

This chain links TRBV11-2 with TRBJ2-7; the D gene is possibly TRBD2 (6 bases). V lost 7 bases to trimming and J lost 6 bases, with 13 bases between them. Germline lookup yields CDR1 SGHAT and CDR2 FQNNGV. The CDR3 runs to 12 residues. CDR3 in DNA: TGTGCCAGCACCCTGGGGGGAGGCGAGCAGTACTTC. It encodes CASTLGGGEQYF.

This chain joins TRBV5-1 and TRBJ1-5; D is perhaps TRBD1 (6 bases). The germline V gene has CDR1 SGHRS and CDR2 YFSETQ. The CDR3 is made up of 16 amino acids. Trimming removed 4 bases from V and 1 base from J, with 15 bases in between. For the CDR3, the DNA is TGCGCCAGCAGCCGAGGAACAGGGCCAAGCAATCAGCCCCAGCATTTT. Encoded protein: CASSRGTGPSNQPQHF.